The clone carrying this T cell receptor beta chain was detected many times. This record comes from a study of regulatory T cells in long-lasting Graves disease. The germline V gene encodes CDR1 GTSNPN and CDR2 SVGIG (reference sequence). The CDR3 spans 13 residues. The germline V and J ends were trimmed by 5 bases and 1 base, with 11 bases remaining between them. Time point in this sample: newly diagnosed GD, antithyroid drugs for less than 3 months. The TCR library used RNA extracted from PBMCs. Building of the TCR beta libraries involved iRepertoire HTBI primers and Arm-PCR of CDR3 regions. TCRdb reprocessed the multiplex PCR reads via MiXCR and lists one record per CDR3 protein. The sample consists of about 350,000 distinct CDR3 sequences, 16% of them appearing once. These same data were also listed under a study on T cells in Graves' hyperthyroidism and ophthalmopathy.

The genes are TRBV30 and TRBJ1-1, with D possibly TRBD1 on 6 matching bases. The receptor was isolated from a middle-aged man with Graves disease. The sample in question was peripheral blood mononuclear cells (PBMCs), obtained at new diagnosis, from a patient treated with antithyroid drugs. CDR3 nucleotide sequence: TGTGCCTGGGATCGACAGGCGAACACTGAAGCTTTCTTT. The encoded protein is CAWDRQANTEAFF.